This TCR beta chain was identified in a study of cytomegalovirus exposure and HLA in healthy donors. The length of the CDR3 is 18 residues. CDR1 is LGHNA and CDR2 is YSLEER in the germline V gene. V gave up 1 base and J gave up 2 bases; unmatched junction bases: 7. 13 Jbeta primers and 60 Vbeta primers were used for the PCR. Clones were sequenced by immunoSEQ multiplex PCR, and TCRdb holds only the in-frame ones, with some missing. The table lists 160,000 or so clones, more than 75% of them singletons. The clonotype originates from a woman aged 18-29 years in good health and CMV-seronegative. The J gene is TRBJ2-1, the V gene TRBV4-3; 11 positions match TRBD2. The sequencing sample was made of PBMCs. CDR3 in amino acids: CASSQVVTSGDTYNEQFF. For the CDR3, the DNA is TGCGCCAGCAGCCAAGTAGTGACTAGCGGGGACACCTACAATGAGCAGTTCTTC.